This T cell receptor beta chain was sequenced during a study of cytomegalovirus exposure and HLA in healthy donors. Broader study findings: Cytomegalovirus association was assigned to about 150 TCR beta chains. Analyses of presence/absence relied on an assumption of roughly uniform sequencing depth across donors. Most subjects had HLA-A and HLA-B alleles reportedly predicted accurately by TCR beta sequences.

With respect to this clone: What it binds is unknown.

The length of the CDR3 is 12 residues. Germline CDR1 reads SQVTM; CDR2 reads ANQGSEA. V gave up 2 bases and J gave up 7 bases, with 12 bases separating them. Primers: 60 Vbeta forward and 13 Jbeta reverse. Clones were sequenced by immunoSEQ multiplex PCR, and TCRdb holds only the in-frame ones, with some missing. The sample shows under 150,000 clones, 82% of them seen only once. The gene calls are TRBV29-1 and TRBJ2-7; D remains unclear. Source material: PBMCs. The receptor's source is a woman aged 18-29 years in good health and CMV-seronegative. CDR3 DNA sequence: TGCAGCGTTGAAATGAGTACCGAGGAGCAGTACTTC. Protein: CSVEMSTEEQYF.